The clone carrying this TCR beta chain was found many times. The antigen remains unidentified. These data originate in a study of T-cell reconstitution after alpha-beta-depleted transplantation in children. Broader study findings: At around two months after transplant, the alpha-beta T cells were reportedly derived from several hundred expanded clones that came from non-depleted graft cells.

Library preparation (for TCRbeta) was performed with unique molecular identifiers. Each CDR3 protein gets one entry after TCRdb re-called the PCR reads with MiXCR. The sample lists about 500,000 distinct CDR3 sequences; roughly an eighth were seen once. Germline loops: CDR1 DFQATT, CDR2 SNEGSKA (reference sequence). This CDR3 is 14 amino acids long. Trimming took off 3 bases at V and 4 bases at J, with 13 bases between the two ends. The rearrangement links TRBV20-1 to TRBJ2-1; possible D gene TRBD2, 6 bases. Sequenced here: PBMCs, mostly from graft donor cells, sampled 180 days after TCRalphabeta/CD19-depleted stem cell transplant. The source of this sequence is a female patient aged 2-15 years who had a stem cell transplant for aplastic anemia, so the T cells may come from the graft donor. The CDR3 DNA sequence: TGCAGTGCTAGGCGACTAGTCCATTACAATGAGCAGTTCTTC. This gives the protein CSARRLVHYNEQFF.